This T cell receptor (beta chain) emerged from a study of blood T cell repertoires in COVID-19. The overall study: Sites in the United States, Italy and Spain provided acute and convalescent COVID-19 samples. The cDNA or gDNA used as material had been derived from T cells, B-cell-depleted T cells, or PBMCs.

This CDR3 contains 17 residues. The junction had 12 bases not matched to a gene; V was cut back by 1 base and J by 9 bases. The V gene's germline CDR1 is LGHNA and CDR2 YSLEER. As handled by the study authors: Reference gene primers were amplified, and this amplification served to estimate nucleated cell counts. Data came from immunoSEQ multiplex PCR; TCRdb stores just in-frame clones and leaves some out. D and trimming were read from the DNA, whereas the V and J calls and clone size are those reported in that table. This table holds 50,000 to 60,000 clones, approximately 86% found once. Sequencing was done on a sample of peripheral blood. The sequence came from a human donor with active COVID-19. The donor label of this sample is uncertain. The chain joins TRBV4-3 to TRBJ2-1, with 10 positions matching TRBD2. In DNA, the CDR3 is TGCGCCAGCAGCCAAGCTTGGGGTCTAGCGGGAGATAGTGAGCAGTTCTTC. As protein: CASSQAWGLAGDSEQFF.